Detailed here is one T cell receptor beta chain. TCRdb's table, derived via immunoSEQ multiplex PCR, lists solely in-frame clones and lacks some. The repertoire holds 250,000 or so clones, with around four fifths as singletons. The sample comes from a study of blood T cell repertoires in COVID-19. Study as a whole: T cells, B-cell-depleted T cells, or PBMCs supplied cDNA or gDNA.

CDR3 length: 15 residues. CDR1 is SGDLS and CDR2 is YYNGEE in the germline V gene. Trimming removed 4 bases from V and 2 bases from J; junction bases left unmatched: 1. The sample taken for sequencing was peripheral blood. The sequence came from a man between 60 and 70 years old with acute or convalescent COVID-19. The gene calls are TRBV9 and TRBJ2-1; 12 bases line up with TRBD1. The CDR3 sequence: CASSRDRGPYNEQFF. In DNA, the CDR3 is TGTGCCAGCAGCCGGGACAGGGGGCCCTACAATGAGCAGTTCTTC.